This entry describes one TCR beta chain. Its cognate antigen is unknown. Data came from immunoSEQ multiplex PCR; TCRdb stores just in-frame clones and leaves some out. The profile shows about 55,000 clones, 80% to 90% of them singletons. This specimen belongs to a study of CD4 T cells in relation to SARS-CoV-2 and coronaviruses. Study-wide context: Crossreactive spike epitopes shared across donors were mapped to their HLA restriction.

Unexposed donor CD4+ T cells date from about 2011-2018, before the COVID-19 pandemic. The study, taken as a whole, reports: Crossreactive clones expanded significantly less to SARS-CoV-2 than monoreactive clones. This crossreactivity analysis covered spike protein alone, no other viral proteins. Memory recall responses, not primary responses primed in culture, are what the assay detects.

The clonotype originates from a human donor in good health. The sequenced sample consisted of memory CD4+ T cells from PBMCs.

CDR3: CASSLGAEKLFF. In nucleotides, the CDR3 is TGTGCCAGCAGCTTAGGGGCAGAAAAACTGTTTTTT. The chain employs TRBV7-8 and TRBJ1-4; D uncertain. CDR1 and CDR2 from the germline V gene are SGHVS and FQNEAQ. CDR3 size: 12 residues. The V end lost 1 base, the J end lost 8 bases, and 5 bases lay between the germline ends.